The 18 T cell receptor beta chains listed next were all sequenced from one sample in a study of blood T cells in healthy people across ages. A second PCR, run for about 7 to 12 cycles, used a sample-barcoded 5' primer plus a J-beta primer mix. TCRdb fed the 5' RACE reads into MiXCR, producing one record per CDR3 protein. The sample includes about 1.5 million distinct CDR3 sequences, roughly 43% of them seen just once. Specimen: blood. The receptors here all came from a woman aged 18-29 years in good health.

This clonotype has more than one count but fewer than ten. The chain uses TRBV25-1 and TRBJ1-1; possible D gene TRBD1, 5 bases. The CDR3 sequence is 17 residues long. The V end was cut by 2 bases, the J end by 5 bases, with 21 bases between. Germline CDR1 and CDR2: MGHDK and SYGVNS. The CDR3 here is CASSERPGEGRGTEAFF. As DNA, the CDR3 is TGTGCCAGCAGTGAACGGCCCGGCGAGGGGCGGGGAACTGAAGCTTTCTTT.

J is TRBJ2-1 and V is TRBV4-3, with 7 bases identical to TRBD1. The CDR3 totals 18 residues. The trim removed 4 bases at V and 2 bases at J, leaving 14 bases unmatched. Looked up from germline, CDR1 is LGHNA and CDR2 is YSLEER. The CDR3 loop reads CASSPTGHRTGPYNEQFF. CDR3 nucleotides: TGCGCCAGCAGCCCGACAGGGCATCGGACAGGACCCTACAATGAGCAGTTCTTC.

This clonotype was detected a few times. This chain links TRBV6-1 with TRBJ2-7; 9 nucleotides match TRBD1. Unmatched junction bases numbered 8, after V lost 5 bases and J lost 3 bases. Germline V gives CDR1 MNHNS, CDR2 SASEGT. This CDR3 comprises 15 residues. Here the CDR3 reads CASSRTGVGGYEQYF. CDR3 nucleotide sequence: TGTGCCAGCAGTCGGACAGGGGTTGGGGGCTACGAGCAGTACTTC.

The chain's CDR3 is CASSLVPSNWDEQYF. The CDR3 nucleotides read TGTGCCAGCAGCTTAGTGCCTAGCAACTGGGATGAGCAGTACTTC. The J gene is TRBJ2-5, the V gene TRBV11-2; D might be TRBD2 (5 bases). The CDR3 is 15 amino acids. V gave up 1 base and J gave up 11 bases, with 20 bases separating them. Germline V gene sequence: CDR1 SGHAT, CDR2 FQNNGV.

The chain has TRBV12-3 or TRBV12-4 and TRBJ2-1; the match to TRBD2 covers 7 bases. With 11 bases clipped from V and 0 bases from J, the junction kept 4 bases outside the gene matches. This CDR3 is built from 13 residues. The CDR3 reads CAGGSSSYNEQFF. The DNA of the CDR3 is TGTGCCGGCGGGAGCAGCTCCTACAATGAGCAGTTCTTC.

V gene TRBV25-1 combines with J gene TRBJ1-3, with D possibly being TRBD1 (5 bases). Germline V gene lookup returns CDR1 MGHDK and CDR2 SYGVNS. V gave up 4 bases and J gave up 3 bases, with 13 bases separating them. The CDR3 covers 15 residues. The CDR3 DNA sequence: TGTGCCAGCAGTGCCGATGGGGGTCTTGGAAACACCATATATTTT. Its translation: CASSADGGLGNTIYF.

The J gene is TRBJ2-5, the V gene TRBV12-3 or TRBV12-4; weak D call: TRBD1 (6 bases). The CDR3 covers 13 residues. With 6 bases removed from V and 11 bases from J, the gap between germline ends came to 19 bases. Here the CDR3 reads CASSRGQTNEQYF. CDR3 sequence (DNA): TGTGCCAGCAGCCGAGGACAGACCAATGAGCAGTACTTC.

This clonotype was counted a few times. The chain uses TRBV6-6 and TRBJ2-1, with D tentatively TRBD2 (6 bases). CDR1 and CDR2 (germline): MNHNY, SVGAGI (reference sequence). Trimming pared 6 bases from V and 12 bases from J, leaving 12 bases between. This CDR3 region has 11 residues. CDR3 in DNA: TGTGCCAGCAGGGACTATCCCAGGCAGTTCTTC. This sequence encodes CASRDYPRQFF.

This clonotype was picked up a small number of times. V gene TRBV7-2 combines with J gene TRBJ2-3; D is unresolved. Per the germline V gene, CDR1 is SGHTA and CDR2 is FQGNSA. Between the trimmed V and J ends, which lost 1 base and 2 bases, there was a span of 13 bases. The CDR3 is 16 amino acids. DNA for the CDR3: TGTGCCAGCAGCTTAGGGTTCGTACGAAACACAGATACGCAGTATTTT. Its protein is CASSLGFVRNTDTQYF.

J is TRBJ1-5 and V is TRBV20-1, with D hard to call. V gave up 3 bases and J gave up 3 bases, with 12 bases separating them. CDR3 length: 14 residues. The germline CDR1 and CDR2 sequences are DFQATT and SNEGSKA (reference sequence). The CDR3 DNA follows: TGCAGTGCTAGTAGGCAGGCGGCCAATCAGCCCCAGCATTTT. It translates to CSASRQAANQPQHF.

This clonotype was detected only a few times. This chain uses TRBV4-2 with TRBJ1-1; D gene unclear. The CDR3 consists of 15 residues. Trimming pared 0 bases from V and 1 base from J, leaving 9 bases between. Germline V gene lookup returns CDR1 LGHNA and CDR2 YNFKEQ. The CDR3 DNA is TGTGCCAGCAGCCAAGAGGAGGGAGCGAACACTGAAGCTTTCTTT. This codes for CASSQEEGANTEAFF.

This clonotype was detected a few times. The chain employs TRBV7-9 and TRBJ2-1; no reliable D call. This CDR3 region has 14 residues. V was pared by 3 bases and J by 2 bases, with 8 bases between. CDR1 and CDR2 from the germline V gene are SEHNR and FQNEAQ (reference sequence). CDR3 nucleotide sequence: TGTGCCAGCAGCTTGTTCGACACCTACAATGAGCAGTTCTTC. This sequence encodes CASSLFDTYNEQFF.

V gene TRBV4-1 combines with J gene TRBJ2-7; 7 positions agree with TRBD1. Germline CDR1 reads MGHRA; CDR2 reads YSYEKL. V dropped 2 bases and J dropped 0; count of bases not matched to a gene: 4. The CDR3 spans 15 residues. Here the CDR3 reads CASSQTGTASYEQYF. CDR3 in DNA: TGCGCCAGCAGCCAAACCGGGACAGCCTCCTACGAGCAGTACTTC.

This clonotype was counted a few times. The V and J genes are TRBV10-3 and TRBJ2-7; 7 bases align to TRBD1. This CDR3 has 15 amino acids. The ends lost 4 bases at V and 3 bases at J; junction bases unmatched: 9. CDR1 and CDR2 (germline): ENHRY, SYGVKD. CDR3 sequence (DNA): TGTGCCATCAGTGGGAGGACAGGTATCTACTACGAGCAGTACTTC. Amino acids: CAISGRTGIYYEQYF.

The chain is built from TRBV29-1 and TRBJ1-2, with D possibly TRBD1 on 5 matching bases. With 4 bases removed from V and 0 bases from J, the gap between germline ends came to 12 bases. Germline assignment: CDR1 SQVTM and CDR2 ANQGSEA. The CDR3 covers 14 residues. CDR3 in DNA: TGCAGCGTTGTCCCCGGGACCTCTAACTATGGCTACACCTTC. It codes for CSVVPGTSNYGYTF. The full variable domain, rest sourced from reference TRBV29-1 and TRBJ1-2, is SAVISQKPSRDICQRGTSLTIQCQVDSQVTMMFWYRQQPGQSLTLIATANQGSEATYESGFVIDKFPISRPNLTFSTLTVSNMSPEDSSIYLCSVVPGTSNYGYTFGSGTRLTVV.

V is TRBV12-3 or TRBV12-4 and J is TRBJ2-7, with 9 positions matching TRBD1. The DNA end favors TRBJ2-5, so the J call may be wrong. The CDR3 has 13 amino acids. This CDR3 reads CASRRQQGATQYF. CDR3 nucleotide sequence: TGTGCCAGCAGACGACAACAGGGGGCGACCCAGTACTTC.

This clonotype was seen a handful of times. The chain employs TRBV6-5 and TRBJ2-5; tentative D call: TRBD2 (5 bases). The better agreement between TRBJ2-7 and the DNA end casts doubt on the J call. Germline V CDR1 and CDR2: MNHEY, SVGAGI. This CDR3 has 13 residues. The CDR3 is CASSYYQSGEQYF. The CDR3 DNA sequence: TGTGCCAGCAGTTACTATCAAAGCGGCGAGCAGTACTTC.

The V call is TRBV20-1, the J call TRBJ2-5; 9 bases agree with TRBD1. The J call is uncertain, as TRBJ2-7 better fits the DNA end. Per the germline V gene, CDR1 is DFQATT and CDR2 is SNEGSKA (reference sequence). CDR3 size: 15 residues. The CDR3 DNA follows: TGCAGTGCTATCCCTCACAGGGGGCCGTTGAACGAGCAGTACTTC. This translates into CSAIPHRGPLNEQYF.